This passage covers 10 T cell receptor beta chains from one sample sequenced in a study of PD-1 blockade in classical Hodgkin lymphoma. Regarding time point: newly diagnosed, previously untreated cHL patient sample. Sequencing used immunoSEQ multiplex PCR; TCRdb keeps in-frame clones, though not all of them. This sample yields over 15,000 clones, of which 80% to 95% are seen a single time; 6.9% belongs to the top ten. Sequencing was performed on peripheral blood mononuclear cells (PBMCs). Receptors originate from a human donor with classical Hodgkin lymphoma.

This chain connects TRBV7-2 to TRBJ2-1; maybe TRBD2 (5 bases). The V end lost 7 bases, the J end lost 6 bases, and 16 bases lay between the germline ends. Germline V gene sequence: CDR1 SGHTA, CDR2 FQGNSA. This CDR3 is 14 amino acids long. The CDR3 region is CASTVGLAANEQFF. The CDR3 nucleotides are TGTGCCAGCACCGTCGGGCTAGCAGCCAATGAGCAGTTCTTC. Using reference TRBV7-2 and TRBJ2-1 for the parts outside the CDR3, the full variable domain is GAGVSQSPSNKVTEKGKDVELRCDPISGHTALYWYRQSLGQGLEFLIYFQGNSAPDKSGLPSDRFSAERTGGSVSTLTIQRTQQEDSAVYLCASTVGLAANEQFFGPGTRLTVL.

J is TRBJ1-5 and V is TRBV6-5, with D perhaps TRBD1 (5 bases). The V and J ends lost 5 bases and 1 base respectively, with 12 bases between them. Per the germline V gene, CDR1 is MNHEY and CDR2 is SVGAGI. The CDR3 sequence is 15 residues long. CDR3: CASSPGVTSNQPQHF. CDR3 DNA sequence: TGTGCCAGCAGTCCGGGGGTTACAAGCAATCAGCCCCAGCATTTT.

This chain uses TRBV5-7 with TRBJ1-1; D is unclear. TRBV5-7 counts as an open reading frame of uncertain function. The length of the CDR3 is 13 residues. V lost 1 base and J lost 11, with 15 bases in between. The CDR3 nucleotides are TGTGCCAGCAGCTTGACCGGTAGTGGCGCGGCTTTCTTT. Translated, it gives CASSLTGSGAAFF.

This sequence joins TRBV28 and TRBJ2-6; 7 bases line up with TRBD1. The V and J ends lost 8 bases and 0 bases, in that order; junction bases with no gene match: 7. Germline V CDR1 and CDR2: MDHEN, SYDVKM. The CDR3 contains 16 residues. The CDR3 spells CASLGTAISGANVLTF. CDR3 coding DNA: TGTGCCAGCCTAGGGACAGCAATCTCTGGGGCCAACGTCCTGACTTTC.

J is TRBJ2-7 and V is TRBV4-1; D is unresolved. The CDR3 is 12 amino acids. CDR1 and CDR2 from the germline V gene are MGHRA and YSYEKL. The V and J ends lost 3 bases and 6 bases respectively, with 9 bases between them. The CDR3 is CASSHVMTEQYF. The CDR3 DNA is TGCGCCAGCAGCCACGTTATGACCGAGCAGTACTTC.

As regards this clone: Other nucleotide sequences from this sample produce the same CDR3. V gene TRBV9 combines with J gene TRBJ1-6, with TRBD1 matching 7 bases. V was clipped by 10 bases and J by 0 bases; unmatched bases: 13. CDR1 and CDR2 (germline): SGDLS, YYNGEE. This CDR3 has 17 residues. This CDR3 is CASSQGSVGSYNSPLHF. The CDR3 nucleotides read TGTGCCTCGTCACAGGGGAGCGTGGGCTCCTATAATTCACCCCTCCACTTT.

The chain recombines TRBV18 with TRBJ2-7, with D uncertain. With 2 bases removed from V and 2 bases from J, the gap between germline ends came to 10 bases. The CDR3 is 14 residues long. Germline-derived CDR1 and CDR2 are KGHSH and LQKENI. The CDR3 region is CASSPMDGPYEQYF. In nucleotides, the CDR3 is TGTGCCAGCTCACCAATGGACGGTCCCTACGAGCAGTACTTC.

In its sample, this clone was seen once. This rearrangement joins TRBV5-1 to TRBJ2-3; maybe TRBD2 (6 bases). CDR1 and CDR2 (germline): SGHRS, YFSETQ. V gave up 1 base and J gave up 0 bases, with 15 bases separating them. The CDR3 has 17 amino acids. CDR3 residues: CASSLKAGTSSTDTQYF. The CDR3 DNA follows: TGCGCCAGCAGCTTGAAGGCCGGGACTTCTAGCACAGATACGCAGTATTTT. The full variable domain, its missing parts supplied by reference TRBV5-1 and TRBJ2-3, is KAGVTQTPRYLIKTRGQQVTLSCSPISGHRSVSWYQQTPGQGLQFLFEYFSETQRNKGNFPGRFSGRQFSNSRSEMNVSTLELGDSALYLCASSLKAGTSSTDTQYFGPGTRLTVL.

This sequence joins TRBV5-1 and TRBJ2-6, with 10 bases matching TRBD1. V lost 4 bases to trimming and J lost 1 base; unmatched junction nucleotides: 8. This CDR3 spans 18 amino acids. Germline V gene lookup returns CDR1 SGHRS and CDR2 YFSETQ. This CDR3 is CASSPLTGGASGANVLTF. CDR3 nucleotide sequence: TGCGCCAGCAGCCCGTTGACAGGGGGCGCGTCTGGGGCCAACGTCCTGACTTTC.

J is TRBJ2-3 and V is TRBV15; TRBD2 agrees at 7 bases. The V gene end was trimmed by 0 bases and the J gene end by 6 bases; junction bases not matched to a gene: 6. Germline assignment: CDR1 LNHNV and CDR2 YYDKDF (reference sequence). The CDR3 is 15 residues long. CDR3 residues: CATSRDSGGGDTQYF. CDR3 nucleotides: TGTGCCACCAGCAGAGATTCGGGGGGAGGGGATACGCAGTATTTT.